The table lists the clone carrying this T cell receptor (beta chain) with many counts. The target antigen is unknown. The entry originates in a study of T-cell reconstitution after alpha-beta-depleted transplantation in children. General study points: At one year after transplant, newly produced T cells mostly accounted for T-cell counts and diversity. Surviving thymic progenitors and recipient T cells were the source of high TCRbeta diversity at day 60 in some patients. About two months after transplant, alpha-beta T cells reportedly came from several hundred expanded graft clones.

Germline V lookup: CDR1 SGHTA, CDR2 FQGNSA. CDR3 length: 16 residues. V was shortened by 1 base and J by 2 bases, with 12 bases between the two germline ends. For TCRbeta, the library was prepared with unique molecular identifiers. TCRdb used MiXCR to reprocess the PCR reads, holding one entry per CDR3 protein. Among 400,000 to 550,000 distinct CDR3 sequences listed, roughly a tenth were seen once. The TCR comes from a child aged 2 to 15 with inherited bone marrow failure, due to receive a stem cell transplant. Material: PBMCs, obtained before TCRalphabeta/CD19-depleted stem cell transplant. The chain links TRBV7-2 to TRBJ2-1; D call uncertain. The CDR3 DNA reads TGTGCCAGCAGCTTAGGGCCTATTAACCCCTACAATGAGCAGTTCTTC. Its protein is CASSLGPINPYNEQFF.